The 25 T cell receptor beta chains given below trace back to one sample, sequenced in a study of blood T cell repertoires in COVID-19. Sequenced by immunoSEQ multiplex PCR; TCRdb stores in-frame clones only, minus some. Of about 230,000 clones listed, around 78% are singletons. Sequenced: peripheral blood. These receptors originate from a woman aged 70-85 years with active or convalescent COVID-19.

V is TRBV11-2 and J is TRBJ2-5; 12 nucleotides line up with TRBD2. Unmatched junction bases numbered 6, after V lost 5 bases and J lost 2 bases. CDR1 and CDR2 from the germline V gene are SGHAT and FQNNGV. The CDR3 runs 16 residues. The DNA of the CDR3 is TGTGCCAGCAGCCAAGGACTAGCGGGGCCACAAGAGACCCAGTACTTC. This encodes CASSQGLAGPQETQYF.

The chain employs TRBV6-1 and TRBJ1-1; D gene unclear. Germline V gives CDR1 MNHNS, CDR2 SASEGT. The CDR3 is made up of 16 amino acids. Trimming shortened V by 3 bases and J by 0 bases, and 14 bases separated the two germline ends. The chain's CDR3 is CASSEAPPLMNTEAFF. CDR3 in DNA: TGTGCCAGCAGTGAGGCCCCGCCGCTCATGAACACTGAAGCTTTCTTT.

The chain uses TRBV5-1 and TRBJ2-2; D possibly corresponds to TRBD1 (5 bases). V lost 0 bases and J 5 bases, leaving 20 bases between the germline ends. This CDR3 has 18 residues. Germline CDR1 and CDR2: SGHRS and YFSETQ. CDR3 nucleotide sequence: TGCGCCAGCAGCTTGGACCCCGCAGGGCAGGGTGGAACCGGGGAGCTGTTTTTT. Translated: CASSLDPAGQGGTGELFF.

The V and J genes are TRBV5-1 and TRBJ2-7; possibly TRBD1 for D (7 bases). This CDR3 spans 14 amino acids. The V and J ends lost 3 bases and 6 bases respectively, with 16 bases between them. Germline CDR1 SGHRS, CDR2 YFSETQ. In nucleotides, the CDR3 is TGCGCCAGCAGCTCCCGACAGGGAGCGGGCGAGCAGTACTTC. As protein: CASSSRQGAGEQYF.

The gene calls are TRBV15 and TRBJ2-1; 9 bases line up with TRBD1. The CDR3 has 15 amino acids. Germline V gene data show CDR1 as LNHNV and CDR2 as YYDKDF (reference sequence). J gave up 7 bases and V 1 base, and 5 bases lay outside the gene matches. CDR3 DNA: TGTGCCACCAGCAGAGGAGGGACAGGGAAAAATGAGCAGTTCTTC. Translation gives CATSRGGTGKNEQFF. Supplemented by reference TRBV15 and TRBJ2-1, the full variable domain reads DAMVIQNPRYQVTQFGKPVTLSCSQTLNHNVMYWYQQKSSQAPKLLFHYYDKDFNNEADTPDNFQSRRPNTSFCFLDIRSPGLGDTAMYLCATSRGGTGKNEQFFGPGTRLTVL.

Points on this clone: One junction end does not reproduce the germline sequence, and a read error may be involved. The V call is TRBV13, the J call TRBJ2-7; the match to TRBD2 covers 10 bases. From germline, CDR1 is PRHDT and CDR2 FYEKMQ (reference sequence). The CDR3 runs to 15 residues. In DNA form, the CDR3 reads TGTGCCAGCAGCATGGCTAGCGGGGGACCCTACGTGCAGTACTTC. Protein product: CASSMASGGPYVQYF.

This chain links TRBV7-9 with TRBJ1-2, with D perhaps TRBD1 (6 bases). Germline lookup yields CDR1 SEHNR and CDR2 FQNEAQ (reference sequence). CDR3 length: 16 residues. Trimming cost V 0 bases and J 2 bases, with 13 bases left between them. As DNA, the CDR3 is TGTGCCAGCAGCTTAGCTGGGCAGGGGACCAACTATGGCTACACCTTC. Its protein product is CASSLAGQGTNYGYTF.

The V gene is TRBV2, the J gene TRBJ2-7; TRBD1 matches at 10 bases. V was clipped by 6 bases and J by 7 bases; unmatched bases: 9. The CDR3 covers 14 residues. Per germline, CDR1 SNHLY and CDR2 FYNNEI. The CDR3 protein is CASSPGTGAREQYF. The DNA of the CDR3 is TGTGCCAGCAGCCCCGGGACAGGGGCGAGGGAGCAGTACTTC.

This clone was observed a handful of times. This rearrangement joins TRBV7-9 to TRBJ2-2, with 7 bases that match TRBD1. The CDR3 runs 16 residues. Germline V gene data show CDR1 as SEHNR and CDR2 as FQNEAQ (reference sequence). The trim removed 6 bases at V and 2 bases at J, leaving 9 bases unmatched. CDR3 nucleotide sequence: TGTGCCAGCAGGTCGACAGGGAGTAAAAACACCGGGGAGCTGTTTTTT. Protein: CASRSTGSKNTGELFF.

V gene TRBV19 combines with J gene TRBJ2-7; TRBD1 might be the D (6 bases). In germline, CDR1 is LNHDA, CDR2 SQIVND (reference sequence). With 5 bases removed from V and 1 base from J, the gap between germline ends came to 9 bases. CDR3 length: 13 residues. The CDR3 nucleotides are TGTGCCAGTAGTGCGGACAGTTCCTACGAGCAGTACTTC. As protein: CASSADSSYEQYF.

This chain joins TRBV28 and TRBJ2-7, with D possibly matching TRBD1 (6 bases). CDR1 and CDR2 (germline): MDHEN, SYDVKM. With 5 bases removed from V and 9 bases from J, the gap between germline ends came to 17 bases. The CDR3 spans 13 residues. This CDR3 is CASSTSDSLRQYF. CDR3 nucleotide sequence: TGTGCCAGCAGTACCTCGGACAGCCTGAGGCAGTACTTC.

CDR3 region: CASSLRGWTDTQYF. The CDR3, as DNA: TGTGCCAGCAGTTTAAGGGGATGGACAGATACGCAGTATTTT. The chain has TRBV28 and TRBJ2-3, with TRBD1 as a possible D gene (5 bases). The ends were cut back, 2 bases at V and 3 bases at J, with 9 bases in the middle. The length of the CDR3 is 14 residues. Germline CDR1 and CDR2: MDHEN and SYDVKM.

This clone was counted only a few times. The CDR3, as DNA: TGCGCCAGCAGCTTGGATAGCTCTAACTATGGCTACACCTTC. This encodes CASSLDSSNYGYTF. The rearrangement joins TRBV5-1 to TRBJ1-2; D ambiguous. Trimming removed 0 bases at V and 0 bases at J, with 6 bases between. The CDR3 length is 14 residues. Per germline, CDR1 SGHRS and CDR2 YFSETQ.

The genes are TRBV12-3 or TRBV12-4 and TRBJ1-5; TRBD1 is a possible D gene (5 bases). CDR3 length: 12 amino acids. V lost 8 bases, J lost 2 bases, and 7 bases lay in between. The CDR3 here is CASRGGNQPQHF. The CDR3 DNA follows: TGTGCCAGCCGGGGGGGCAATCAGCCCCAGCATTTT.

V gene TRBV3-1 (or the pseudogene TRBV3-2) combines with J gene TRBJ2-1; maybe TRBD2 (6 bases). V was clipped by 2 bases and J by 7 bases, with 12 bases between them. CDR3 size: 14 residues. CDR1 and CDR2 (germline): LGHDT, YNNKEL (reference sequence). In DNA, the CDR3 is TGTGCCAGCAGCCAAAGCTGGGGGGAGAATGAGCAGTTCTTC. Translation gives CASSQSWGENEQFF.

The genes are TRBV7-3 and TRBJ2-5; 7 nucleotides align to TRBD1. Germline-derived CDR1 and CDR2 are SGHTA and FQGTGA. V shed 5 bases, J shed 2 bases, and the junction held 11 bases outside the gene matches. The CDR3 spans 16 residues. As DNA, the CDR3 is TGTGCCAGCAGCCCTCTGGGGCAGGGGGTTCAAGAGACCCAGTACTTC. This translates into CASSPLGQGVQETQYF.

The V call is TRBV6-5, the J call TRBJ1-2; D remains ambiguous. Looked up from germline, CDR1 is MNHEY and CDR2 is SVGAGI. This CDR3 spans 13 amino acids. The ends were cut back, 2 bases at V and 5 bases at J, with 9 bases in the middle. CDR3 amino acids: CASSYGLMYGYTF. CDR3 nucleotides: TGTGCCAGCAGTTACGGGCTGATGTATGGCTACACCTTC.

This clone has just one count. The rearrangement joins TRBV12-3 or TRBV12-4 to TRBJ1-2; TRBD1 is a possible D gene (6 bases). The CDR3 has 13 amino acids. Trimming cost V 5 bases and J 4 bases, with 11 bases left between them. Written as DNA, the CDR3 is TGTGCCAGCAGTCTTGGGACATCCTATGGCTACACCTTC. Its protein is CASSLGTSYGYTF.

This chain links TRBV11-3 with TRBJ2-3; TRBD2 matches 8 bases. Germline lookup yields CDR1 SGHNT and CDR2 YENEEA. Losses at the gene ends were 4 bases for V and 0 bases for J; bases not matched to a gene: 6. CDR3 length: 16 amino acids. Here the CDR3 DNA reads TGTGCCAGCAGCTCTCCTAGCGGGCTGAGCACAGATACGCAGTATTTT. This codes for CASSSPSGLSTDTQYF.

The rearrangement joins TRBV28 to TRBJ1-2; possibly TRBD1 for D (5 bases). Germline V gene sequence: CDR1 MDHEN, CDR2 SYDVKM. Deletions cut 9 bases from V and 4 bases from J, with 15 bases between. The CDR3 spans 13 residues. For the CDR3, the DNA is TGTGCCAGTGGACAACCGAATTTCTATGGCTACACCTTC. The encoded protein is CASGQPNFYGYTF.

Ten or more counts support this clone. The rearrangement links TRBV2 to TRBJ1-2, with D unresolved. Germline CDR1 and CDR2: SNHLY and FYNNEI. The CDR3 covers 12 residues. With 5 bases removed from V and 8 bases from J, the gap between germline ends came to 12 bases. The CDR3 loop is CASSPDIWGYTF. The CDR3 nucleotides read TGTGCCAGCAGTCCTGACATCTGGGGCTACACCTTC.

V gene TRBV18 combines with J gene TRBJ2-7; D is undetermined. CDR3 size: 13 residues. CDR1 and CDR2 from the germline V gene are KGHSH and LQKENI. Trimming stripped 3 bases from V and 2 bases from J, with 8 bases between. The CDR3 DNA is TGTGCCAGCTCACCCAGCGAGGCCTACGAGCAGTACTTC. This gives the protein CASSPSEAYEQYF.

This clone was seen a few times. The rearrangement uses TRBV29-1 and TRBJ1-1, with D hard to call. Germline CDR1 and CDR2: SQVTM and ANQGSEA. The length of the CDR3 is 12 residues. Trimming took 0 bases from V and 6 from J, leaving 8 bases between them. The CDR3 DNA follows: TGCAGCGTTGAAGATAGTTTCCCTGAAGCTTTCTTT. As protein: CSVEDSFPEAFF. Full variable domain (rest looked up from reference TRBV29-1 and TRBJ1-1): SAVISQKPSRDICQRGTSLTIQCQVDSQVTMMFWYRQQPGQSLTLIATANQGSEATYESGFVIDKFPISRPNLTFSTLTVSNMSPEDSSIYLCSVEDSFPEAFFGQGTRLTVV.

The V call is TRBV9, the J call TRBJ2-3; 13 bases are a match to TRBD2. This CDR3 is built from 17 residues. Germline CDR1 is SGDLS and CDR2 is YYNGEE. Losses at the gene ends were 2 bases for V and 1 base for J; bases not matched to a gene: 4. The CDR3 here is CASSVSGLAGRTDTQYF. The CDR3 DNA reads TGTGCCAGCAGCGTTTCGGGACTAGCGGGACGCACAGATACGCAGTATTTT.

J is TRBJ2-1 and V is TRBV10-2, with D possibly being TRBD2 (6 bases). CDR1 and CDR2 from the germline V gene are WSHSY and SAAADI. This CDR3 has 13 residues. V shed 9 bases and J shed 3 bases, with 12 bases lying between them. CDR3 bases: TGCGCCAGTAGCGGACAAAACTACAATGAGCAGTTCTTC. This encodes CASSGQNYNEQFF.